This T cell receptor (beta chain) was identified during a study of blood T cell repertoires in COVID-19. Here immunoSEQ multiplex PCR was the method, and the copy in TCRdb shows in-frame clones only, minus some. The data hold some 130,000 clones, with about 70% observed a single time. This TCR derives from a woman in her 70s with acute or convalescent COVID-19. Sequencing input: peripheral blood.

The CDR3 is CASSPNLGQGRTEAFF. CDR3 bases: TGTGCCAGCAGCCCAAACCTCGGACAGGGCAGGACTGAAGCTTTCTTT. The chain recombines TRBV9 with TRBJ1-1; 8 positions agree with TRBD1. Germline V gives CDR1 SGDLS, CDR2 YYNGEE. The V segment lost 4 bases and the J segment 5 bases; nucleotides outside the gene matches: 13. The CDR3 runs to 16 residues.